Each of the 12 T cell receptor beta chains below was sequenced from the same sample in a study of T cells in women clearing cervical HPV infection. Generated by immunoSEQ multiplex PCR, the TCRdb table keeps only in-frame clones and is missing some. Its table lists approximately 34,000 clones. Material for sequencing was blood buffy coat. Receptors originate from a woman between 18 and 70 years old with a cervical HPV16 infection that either progressed to CIN3+ or cleared (not recorded which).

Regarding this clone: The read terminates 3 residues ahead of where the CDR3 ends, so the germline J gene completes it. The genes are TRBV2 and TRBJ2-7, with TRBD2 as a possible D gene (5 bases). Germline loops: CDR1 SNHLY, CDR2 FYNNEI. The CDR3 sequence is 15 residues long. The V end was cut by 1 base, the J end by 0 bases, with 10 bases between. The part of the CDR3 DNA that was read is TGTGCCAGCAGTGAAGGCGGAGGCAGCTCCTACGAG. Its translation: CASSEGGGSSYE. The complete CDR3 protein is CASSEGGGSSYEQYF. The entire variable domain, with the rest obtained from reference TRBV2 and TRBJ2-7, is as follows: EPEVTQTPSHQVTQMGQEVILRCVPISNHLYFYWYRQILGQKVEFLVSFYNNEISEKSEIFDDQFSVERPDGSNFTLKIRSTKLEDSAMYFCASSEGGGSSYEQYFGPGTRLTVT.

As to this clone: Read sequence stops 3 residues before the CDR3 end, and the germline J gene provides the missing end. The chain joins TRBV28 to TRBJ2-7; TRBD2 aligns across 7 bases. Trimming cost V 8 bases and J 6 bases; bases outside gene matches: 13. The CDR3 has 14 residues. In germline, CDR1 is MDHEN, CDR2 SYDVKM. CDR3 sequence reads: CASLPSGRESEQYF. The CDR3 DNA, read in part, is TGTGCCAGCCTCCCCAGCGGGCGGGAGAGCGAG.

Remarks on this clone: The read terminates 3 residues before the CDR3 end, so the remaining end is supplied by the germline J gene. This sequence joins TRBV6-1 and TRBJ2-7; 10 nucleotides match TRBD1. CDR1 MNHNS and CDR2 SASEGT come from the germline V gene. This CDR3 is built from 16 residues. Unmatched junction bases numbered 12, after V lost 5 bases and J lost 5 bases. CDR3 DNA, as far as it was read: TGTGCCAGCAGTCAAGGGGGGGACAGGGGTGTGGACGAG. It translates to CASSQGGDRGVDE. The full-length CDR3 reads as CASSQGGDRGVDEQYF.

Concerning this clone itself: The read is 3 residues too short to cover the CDR3 end, so that end is filled in from the germline J gene. This sequence joins TRBV11-2 and TRBJ2-1, with D possibly matching TRBD2 (6 bases). Germline V gene sequence: CDR1 SGHAT, CDR2 FQNNGV. The V and J ends lost 0 bases and 9 bases respectively, with 12 bases between them. The CDR3 is made up of 14 amino acids. This CDR3 reads CASSLEREKGEQFF. The DNA read from the CDR3 is TGTGCCAGCAGCTTAGAGCGGGAAAAGGGTGAG.

A remark on this clone: Coverage ceases 3 residues before the CDR3 finishes, and the germline J gene fills in the end. The rearrangement links TRBV10-3 to TRBJ1-2, with D tentatively TRBD1 (6 bases). The CDR3 sequence is 12 residues long. From germline, CDR1 is ENHRY and CDR2 SYGVKD. CDR3 DNA, as far as it was read: TGTGCCGCGAGGGACACTCTCACCGAC. Amino acid sequence: CAARDTLTD. The complete CDR3 sequence is CAARDTLTDYTF.

About this clone: Read sequence stops 3 residues before the CDR3 end, and the germline J gene provides the missing end. The chain recombines TRBV19 with TRBJ1-5; TRBD1 might be the D (5 bases). Per the germline V gene, CDR1 is LNHDA and CDR2 is SQIVND (reference sequence). The CDR3 covers 14 residues. V lost 9 bases, J lost 1 base, and 13 bases lay in between. The covered CDR3 bases are TGTGCCAGCCAGGGATCCATAAGCAATCAGCCC. Protein: CASQGSISNQP. The entire CDR3 protein reads CASQGSISNQPQHF.

As for this clone: The read finishes 3 residues shy of the CDR3 end, and the germline J gene is used to complete it. The V call is TRBV10-2, the J call TRBJ2-3; D gene unclear. Trimming stripped 8 bases from V and 0 bases from J, with 12 bases between. The CDR3 extends over 14 amino acids. Germline V gene sequence: CDR1 WSHSY, CDR2 SAAADI. The DNA read from the CDR3 is TGCGCCAGCGCTCTCGGTATTAGCACAGATACG. Protein product: CASALGISTDT. The entire CDR3 is CASALGISTDTQYF.

To note about this clone: The CDR3 goes on 3 residues after the read ends, and that part is filled in from the germline J gene. The chain recombines TRBV5-1 with TRBJ1-1, with D maybe TRBD1 (5 bases). The CDR3 length is 18 residues. Trimming removed 4 bases from V and 4 bases from J, with 26 bases in between. Germline V CDR1 and CDR2: SGHRS, YFSETQ. This CDR3 reads CASSVKPGLQTDGTEAFF. The CDR3 bases that were read are TGCGCCAGCAGCGTAAAACCGGGACTACAAACGGACGGCACTGAA.

The CDR3 loop reads CATLQGAPRYYEQYF. The sequenced CDR3 bases are TGCGCCACCCTACAGGGGGCTCCCCGCTACTACGAG. The chain combines TRBV5-1 with TRBJ2-7; 9 bases match TRBD1. The read ends 3 residues shy of where the CDR3 ends; the end is completed using the germline J gene. The CDR3 contains 15 residues. V dropped 9 bases and J dropped 3; count of bases not matched to a gene: 13. The germline CDR1 and CDR2 sequences are SGHRS and YFSETQ.

As for this clone: Read sequence stops 3 residues before the CDR3 end, and the germline J gene provides the missing end. The J gene is TRBJ2-3, the V gene TRBV7-9; no clear D. This CDR3 contains 12 residues. Germline V CDR1 and CDR2: SEHNR, FQNEAQ (reference sequence). The V end lost 4 bases, the J end lost 2 bases, and 4 bases lay between the germline ends. The CDR3 DNA, read in part, is TGTGCCAGCAGCTACATCACAGATACG. Translating it yields CASSYITDT. The entire CDR3 sequence reads CASSYITDTQYF.

Worth noting for this clone: The CDR3 goes on 3 residues after the read ends, and that part is filled in from the germline J gene. This sample includes further DNA sequences coding for the same CDR3. V usage is TRBV2 and J usage is TRBJ1-3; possible D gene TRBD1, 6 bases. The ends were cut back, 7 bases at V and 8 bases at J, with 18 bases in the middle. Germline CDR1 reads SNHLY; CDR2 reads FYNNEI. The CDR3 has 14 residues. CDR3 residues: CASTQTGLSHTIYF. The covered CDR3 bases are TGTGCCAGCACCCAAACAGGGTTAAGCCACACC. The whole variable domain, remainder taken from reference TRBV2 and TRBJ1-3, is EPEVTQTPSHQVTQMGQEVILRCVPISNHLYFYWYRQILGQKVEFLVSFYNNEISEKSEIFDDQFSVERPDGSNFTLKIRSTKLEDSAMYFCASTQTGLSHTIYFGEGSWLTVV.

As regards this clone: The read terminates 3 residues before the CDR3 end, so the remaining end is supplied by the germline J gene. The chain recombines TRBV5-1 with TRBJ1-2; weak D call: TRBD1 (5 bases). The CDR3 is 13 amino acids. Trimming shortened V by 1 base and J by 5 bases, and 9 bases separated the two germline ends. CDR1 SGHRS and CDR2 YFSETQ come from the germline V gene. The DNA read from the CDR3 is TGCGCCAGCAGCTTGCAAGGGGAATATGGC. This translates into CASSLQGEYG. In full, the CDR3 reads CASSLQGEYGYTF.